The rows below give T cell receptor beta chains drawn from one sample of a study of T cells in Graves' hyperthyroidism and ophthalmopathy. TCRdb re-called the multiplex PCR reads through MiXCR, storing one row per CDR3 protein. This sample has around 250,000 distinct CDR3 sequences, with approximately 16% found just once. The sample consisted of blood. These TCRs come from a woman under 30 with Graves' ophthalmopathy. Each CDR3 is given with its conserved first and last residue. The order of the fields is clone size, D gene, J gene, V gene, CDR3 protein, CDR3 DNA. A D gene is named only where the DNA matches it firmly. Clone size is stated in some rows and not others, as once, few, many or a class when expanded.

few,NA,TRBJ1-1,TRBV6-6,CASSYSTGITEAFF,TGTGCCAGCAGTTACTCCACGGGGATCACTGAAGCTTTCTTT
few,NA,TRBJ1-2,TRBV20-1,CSARDKSGRNRYTF,TGCAGTGCTAGAGATAAATCAGGGCGGAATCGCTACACCTTC
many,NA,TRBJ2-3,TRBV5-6,CATSGRLDTDTQYF,TGTGCCACCTCTGGAAGGCTTGACACAGATACGCAGTATTTT
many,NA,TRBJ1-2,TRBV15,CATSRAGRPNYGYTF,TGTGCCACCAGCAGAGCGGGACGACCTAACTATGGCTACACCTTC
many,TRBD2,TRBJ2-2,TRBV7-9,CASSLTSGNTGELFF,TGTGCCAGCAGCTTAACTAGCGGGAACACCGGGGAGCTGTTTTTT
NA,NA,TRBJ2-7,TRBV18,CASSPLGGYEQYF,TGTGCCAGCTCACCACTGGGCGGATACGAGCAGTACTTC
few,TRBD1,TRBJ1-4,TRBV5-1,CASSWGDRGDEKLFF,TGCGCCAGCAGCTGGGGGGACAGGGGAGATGAAAAACTGTTTTTT
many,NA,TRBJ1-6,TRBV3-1,CASSQGRSNSPLHF,TGTGCCAGCAGCCAGGGACGGTCTAATTCACCCCTCCACTTT
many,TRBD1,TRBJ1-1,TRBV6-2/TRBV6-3,CASSPWGQVKAEAFF,TGTGCCAGCAGTCCCTGGGGACAGGTGAAGGCGGAAGCTTTCTTT
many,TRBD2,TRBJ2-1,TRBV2,CASRGTSGSNEQFF,TGTGCCAGCAGAGGGACTAGCGGGAGCAATGAGCAGTTCTTC